A single sample is the source of the 27 T cell receptor beta chains below, sequenced in a study of shared clonotypes between healthy human individuals. Repertoires were generated with immunoSEQ multiplex PCR, while TCRdb's copy carries only in-frame clones and drops some. The sample consists of approximately 2,000,000 clones, roughly 90% of them appearing once. What was sequenced was naive CD4+ T cells from PBMCs. Subset noted: CD45RA+ positively selected. Every receptor here comes from a man between 18 and 29 years old in good health. Some clones in this sample may be carry-over from other donors' samples.

The rearrangement joins TRBV28 to TRBJ1-5; D unclear. V was shortened by 5 bases and J by 9 bases, with 11 bases between the two germline ends. Germline V gives CDR1 MDHEN, CDR2 SYDVKM. CDR3 size: 12 residues. CDR3 region: CASSHSPAPQHF. As DNA, the CDR3 is TGTGCCAGCAGTCATTCCCCGGCGCCCCAGCATTTT. The complete variable domain, with remaining parts taken from reference TRBV28 and TRBJ1-5, reads DVKVTQSSRYLVKRTGEKVFLECVQDMDHENMFWYRQDPGLGLRLIYFSYDVKMKEKGDIPEGYSVSREKKERFSLILESASTNQTSMYLCASSHSPAPQHFGDGTRLSIL.

The gene calls are TRBV7-2 and TRBJ2-7; 15 bases are shared with TRBD2. Germline assignment: CDR1 SGHTA and CDR2 FQGNSA. The V gene end was trimmed by 5 bases and the J gene end by 6 bases; junction bases not matched to a gene: 2. This CDR3 region has 14 residues. The CDR3 is CASSQGLAGGEQYF. CDR3 nucleotides: TGTGCCAGCAGCCAGGGACTAGCGGGAGGCGAGCAGTACTTC.

This chain connects TRBV12-5 to TRBJ2-5; no reliable D call. CDR3 length equals 11 residues. Germline CDR1 and CDR2: LGHNT and FRNRAP. V gave up 4 bases and J gave up 4 bases, with 4 bases separating them. The CDR3 reads CASGYGETQYF. The CDR3 DNA reads TGTGCTAGTGGTTATGGAGAGACCCAGTACTTC. Combining the CDR3 with reference TRBV12-5 and TRBJ2-5 gives the whole variable domain DARVTQTPRHKVTEMGQEVTMRCQPILGHNTVFWYRQTMMQGLELLAYFRNRAPLDDSGMPKDRFSAEMPDATLATLKIQPSEPRDSAVYFCASGYGETQYFGPGTRLLVL.

The J gene is TRBJ2-1, the V gene TRBV5-1, with TRBD2 identical over 11 bases. The junction had 5 bases not matched to a gene; V was cut back by 0 bases and J by 6 bases. Looked up from germline, CDR1 is SGHRS and CDR2 is YFSETQ. CDR3 size: 16 residues. CDR3 region: CASSLVAGGPVNEQFF. CDR3 DNA sequence: TGCGCCAGCAGCTTGGTAGCGGGAGGGCCAGTCAATGAGCAGTTCTTC.

In nucleotides, the CDR3 is TGCGCCAGCAGCGGGGACCCAGGGTATGGCTACACCTTC. Its translation: CASSGDPGYGYTF. The rearrangement links TRBV5-1 to TRBJ1-2, with D possibly being TRBD1 (5 bases). CDR1 and CDR2 from the germline V gene are SGHRS and YFSETQ. This CDR3 comprises 13 residues. Trimming pared 4 bases from V and 5 bases from J, leaving 12 bases between.

This chain joins TRBV7-2 and TRBJ1-2; 7 bases fit TRBD1. Germline lookup yields CDR1 SGHTA and CDR2 FQGNSA. The CDR3 length is 16 residues. With V trimmed by 5 bases and J by 4 bases, 13 bases remained unmatched. CDR3 coding DNA: TGTGCCAGCAGCCGAGGGGGGAGACAGGGCCCCTATGGCTACACCTTC. It translates to CASSRGGRQGPYGYTF.

This clone occurred once. The V call is TRBV28, the J call TRBJ2-3, with TRBD2 matching over 15 bases. Germline V lookup: CDR1 MDHEN, CDR2 SYDVKM. V lost 3 bases, J lost 6 bases, and 4 bases stayed unmatched. The CDR3 loop spans 16 amino acids. The CDR3 nucleotides read TGTGCCAGCAGTTTTCCCGGGACTAGCGGGAGGGATACGCAGTATTTT. Residues: CASSFPGTSGRDTQYF.

As to this clone: Other DNA sequences in this specimen translate into the identical CDR3. The gene calls are TRBV18 and TRBJ2-2, with D possibly being TRBD1 (5 bases). This CDR3 is built from 14 residues. The germline V gene encodes CDR1 KGHSH and CDR2 LQKENI. V lost 3 bases and J 2 bases, leaving 7 bases between the germline ends. The CDR3 DNA sequence: TGTGCCAGCTCACCTGACAGAAACACCGGGGAGCTGTTTTTT. Translating gives CASSPDRNTGELFF.

J is TRBJ2-6 and V is TRBV5-1; D uncertain. The CDR3 is 16 amino acids. Between the trimmed V and J ends, which lost 1 base and 0 bases, there was a span of 8 bases. Germline V gene lookup returns CDR1 SGHRS and CDR2 YFSETQ. CDR3 DNA sequence: TGCGCCAGCAGCTTGAGCAGGACCTCTGGGGCCAACGTCCTGACTTTC. Amino acid sequence: CASSLSRTSGANVLTF. Together with reference TRBV5-1 and TRBJ2-6, the CDR3 gives the full variable domain: KAGVTQTPRYLIKTRGQQVTLSCSPISGHRSVSWYQQTPGQGLQFLFEYFSETQRNKGNFPGRFSGRQFSNSRSEMNVSTLELGDSALYLCASSLSRTSGANVLTFGAGSRLTVL.

The chain links TRBV20-1 to TRBJ1-2; possibly TRBD1 for D (5 bases). CDR1 and CDR2 from the germline V gene are DFQATT and SNEGSKA (reference sequence). The CDR3 runs 11 residues. The CDR3 loop reads CSTPGIYGYTF. CDR3 DNA: TGCAGCACACCAGGGATCTATGGCTACACCTTC.

This chain links TRBV5-5 with TRBJ1-1; 10 positions match TRBD1. Per the germline V gene, CDR1 is SGHKS and CDR2 is YYEKEE (reference sequence). The CDR3 contains 14 residues. With 2 bases clipped from V and 4 bases from J, the junction kept 2 bases outside the gene matches. The CDR3 nucleotides read TGTGCCAGCAGCTTCCGGGACAGGGGCACTGAAGCTTTCTTT. Translating it yields CASSFRDRGTEAFF.

This chain joins TRBV2 and TRBJ1-1; D ambiguous. CDR1 and CDR2 from the germline V gene are SNHLY and FYNNEI. V was pared by 11 bases and J by 8 bases, with 15 bases between. The CDR3 is 11 residues long. DNA of the CDR3: TGTGCCCAAAGGCGCCAGATGGAAGCTTTCTTT. This gives the protein CAQRRQMEAFF.

This chain joins TRBV6-6 and TRBJ1-2, with TRBD1 matching over 7 bases. Per the germline V gene, CDR1 is MNHNY and CDR2 is SVGAGI (reference sequence). The CDR3 extends over 13 amino acids. The V and J ends lost 6 bases and 4 bases, in that order; junction bases with no gene match: 5. The CDR3 region has the DNA TGTGCCAGCAGGCAGGGACAGTTCTATGGCTACACCTTC. Protein: CASRQGQFYGYTF.

Comment on this clone: The same CDR3 arises from other DNA sequences in this sample as well. The rearrangement links TRBV29-1 to TRBJ2-3; possibly TRBD1 or TRBD2 for D (5 bases each). The germline gives CDR1 SQVTM, CDR2 ANQGSEA. This CDR3 spans 14 amino acids. Trimming pared 6 bases from V and 0 bases from J, leaving 13 bases between. The CDR3 coding sequence is TGCAGCGTAGATCCGGGGCTTAGCACAGATACGCAGTATTTT. The encoded protein is CSVDPGLSTDTQYF.

The chain links TRBV7-3 to TRBJ2-2; a possible D gene is TRBD1 (7 bases). Germline loops: CDR1 SGHTA, CDR2 FQGTGA. The CDR3 has 16 residues. The ends were cut back, 5 bases at V and 6 bases at J, with 19 bases in the middle. This CDR3 reads CASSPGQPGGPGELFF. The CDR3, as DNA: TGTGCCAGCAGCCCGGGACAGCCTGGGGGGCCCGGGGAGCTGTTTTTT.

V is TRBV6-6 and J is TRBJ2-2; tentative D call: TRBD2 (6 bases). Germline V gene data show CDR1 as MNHNY and CDR2 as SVGAGI (reference sequence). There are 16 residues in the CDR3. V was shortened by 6 bases and J by 2 bases, with 16 bases between the two germline ends. Here the CDR3 reads CASSPTGSGNTGELFF. In nucleotides, the CDR3 is TGTGCCAGCAGCCCGACGGGTAGCGGAAACACCGGGGAGCTGTTTTTT.

This chain connects TRBV7-2 to TRBJ2-7; 14 bases align to TRBD2. Germline trimming cut 3 bases from V and 7 bases from J; bases unmatched to any gene: 2. Looked up from germline, CDR1 is SGHTA and CDR2 is FQGNSA. The CDR3 covers 14 residues. CDR3 nucleotide sequence: TGTGCCAGCAGCTTGGGACTAGCGGGAGCTGAGCAGTACTTC. Encoded protein: CASSLGLAGAEQYF.

For this clone: Other nucleotide sequences in the sample specify the same CDR3. This chain uses TRBV11-2 with TRBJ2-1, with TRBD2 identical over 11 bases. Germline CDR1 is SGHAT and CDR2 is FQNNGV. The J segment lost 7 bases and the V segment lost 2 bases, leaving 4 bases of the junction unmatched. The CDR3 has 15 amino acids. CDR3 sequence (DNA): TGTGCCAGCAGCTTACTAGCGGGAGGCGGAAATGAGCAGTTCTTC. It codes for CASSLLAGGGNEQFF.

The chain links TRBV5-1 to TRBJ2-7, with D possibly TRBD1 on 6 matching bases. Germline V gene lookup returns CDR1 SGHRS and CDR2 YFSETQ. The CDR3 has 15 residues. V was pared by 0 bases and J by 6 bases, with 16 bases between. The CDR3 here is CASSLAGQGLGEQYF. CDR3 nucleotides: TGCGCCAGCAGCTTGGCCGGGCAGGGGCTCGGCGAGCAGTACTTC.

This chain's CDR3 is CASSLGTSGSANTGELFF. The CDR3 bases are TGCGCCAGCAGCTTAGGGACTAGCGGGAGTGCGAACACCGGGGAGCTGTTTTTT. The rearrangement links TRBV5-1 to TRBJ2-2, with 14 bases fitting TRBD2. Germline V gene sequence: CDR1 SGHRS, CDR2 YFSETQ. The CDR3 consists of 18 residues. The V and J ends lost 2 bases and 0 bases, in that order; junction bases with no gene match: 3.

The V call is TRBV15, the J call TRBJ2-1; D not certain. The CDR3 runs to 14 residues. The germline V gene has CDR1 LNHNV and CDR2 YYDKDF (reference sequence). V lost 3 bases and J lost 0, with 6 bases in between. The CDR3, as DNA: TGTGCCACCAGCAGGACTGACTCCTACAATGAGCAGTTCTTC. Translated, it gives CATSRTDSYNEQFF.

This clone was found once. The chain couples TRBV5-6 to TRBJ2-2; maybe TRBD1 (6 bases). The CDR3 spans 15 residues. V gave up 5 bases and J gave up 3 bases, with 14 bases separating them. CDR1 SGHDT and CDR2 YYEEEE come from the germline V gene. The CDR3 DNA sequence: TGTGCCAGCAGAGTACTGGACAGAGACACCGGGGAGCTGTTTTTT. Its translation is CASRVLDRDTGELFF.

This chain links TRBV27 with TRBJ2-2; D gene ambiguous. This CDR3 contains 13 residues. CDR1 and CDR2 from the germline V gene are MNHEY and SMNVEV (reference sequence). The ends were cut back, 5 bases at V and 4 bases at J, with 8 bases in the middle. CDR3 residues: CASSLPGTGELFF. The CDR3 region has the DNA TGTGCCAGCAGTCTCCCCGGCACCGGGGAGCTGTTTTTT.

This chain links TRBV7-2 with TRBJ2-7; D remains ambiguous. Trimming took 2 bases from V and 6 from J, leaving 14 bases between them. Looked up from germline, CDR1 is SGHTA and CDR2 is FQGNSA. The CDR3 is 14 amino acids. The CDR3 loop is CASSLLSRAGEQYF. The CDR3 nucleotides are TGTGCCAGCAGCTTATTGTCTCGCGCTGGCGAGCAGTACTTC.

The chain uses TRBV6-1 and TRBJ2-7; 15 bases align to TRBD2. V lost 2 bases, J lost 7 bases, and 6 bases stayed unmatched. Germline loops: CDR1 MNHNS, CDR2 SASEGT. There are 16 residues in the CDR3. The CDR3 loop is CASSEQPGLAGGEQYF. The CDR3 region has the DNA TGTGCCAGCAGTGAACAACCGGGACTAGCGGGAGGAGAGCAGTACTTC.

The V call is TRBV7-2, the J call TRBJ2-1; weak D call: TRBD2 (6 bases). The CDR3 has 13 residues. CDR1 and CDR2 (germline): SGHTA, FQGNSA. V lost 4 bases and J 15 bases, leaving 19 bases between the germline ends. The CDR3: CASSSRGAVHRFF. CDR3 coding DNA: TGTGCCAGCAGCTCCCGCGGGGCCGTGCATAGGTTCTTC.

CDR3 residues: CASSLPGLAANEQFF. The CDR3, as DNA: TGTGCCAGCAGCCTACCGGGACTAGCGGCCAATGAGCAGTTCTTC. This rearrangement joins TRBV9 to TRBJ2-1; 11 bases fit TRBD2. Germline V lookup: CDR1 SGDLS, CDR2 YYNGEE. V trimming: 4 bases; J trimming: 6 bases; junction bases outside the gene matches: 6. The CDR3 is 15 amino acids.